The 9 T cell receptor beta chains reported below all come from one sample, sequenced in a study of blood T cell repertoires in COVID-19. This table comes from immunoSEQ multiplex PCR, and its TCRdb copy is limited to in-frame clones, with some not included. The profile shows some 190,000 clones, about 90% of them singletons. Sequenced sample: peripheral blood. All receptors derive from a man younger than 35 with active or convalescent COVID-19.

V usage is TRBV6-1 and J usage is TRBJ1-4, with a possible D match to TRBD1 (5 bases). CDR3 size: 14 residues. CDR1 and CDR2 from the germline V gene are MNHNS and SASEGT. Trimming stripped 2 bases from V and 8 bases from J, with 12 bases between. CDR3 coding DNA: TGTGCCAGCAGTGAATTCGGGGGATCCGAAAAACTGTTTTTT. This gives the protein CASSEFGGSEKLFF.

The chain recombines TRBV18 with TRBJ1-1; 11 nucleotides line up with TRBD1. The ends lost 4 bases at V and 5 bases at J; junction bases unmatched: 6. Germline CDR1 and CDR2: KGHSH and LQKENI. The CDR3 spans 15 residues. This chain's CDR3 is CASSQSGQGGTEAFF. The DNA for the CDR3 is TGTGCCAGCTCACAATCGGGACAGGGGGGTACTGAAGCTTTCTTT.

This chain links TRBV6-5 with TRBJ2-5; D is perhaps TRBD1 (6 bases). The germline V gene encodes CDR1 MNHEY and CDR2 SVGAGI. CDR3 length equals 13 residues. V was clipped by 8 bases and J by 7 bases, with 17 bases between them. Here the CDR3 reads CASQTGYRGTQYF. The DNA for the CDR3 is TGTGCCAGCCAAACAGGGTATCGGGGGACCCAGTACTTC.

The CDR3: CASSESTAVIDEQYF. In DNA, the CDR3 is TGCGCCAGCAGTGAGTCAACAGCCGTGATTGACGAGCAGTACTTC. This chain uses TRBV10-1 with TRBJ2-7, with unresolved D. This CDR3 is built from 15 residues. Trimming pared 0 bases from V and 5 bases from J, leaving 14 bases between. Germline values: CDR1 WNHNN, CDR2 SYGVQD (reference sequence).

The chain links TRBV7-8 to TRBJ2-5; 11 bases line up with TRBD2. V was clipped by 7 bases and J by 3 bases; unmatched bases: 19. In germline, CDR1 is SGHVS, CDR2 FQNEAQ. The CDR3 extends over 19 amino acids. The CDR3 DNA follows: TGTGCCAGCACCCTGGTCGGGGGACTAGCGGCCGTCAGAGAAGAGACCCAGTACTTC. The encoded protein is CASTLVGGLAAVREETQYF.

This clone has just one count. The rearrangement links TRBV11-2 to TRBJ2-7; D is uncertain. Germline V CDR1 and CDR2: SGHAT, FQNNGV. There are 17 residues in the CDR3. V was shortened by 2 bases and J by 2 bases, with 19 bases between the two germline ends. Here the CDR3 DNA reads TGTGCCAGCAGCTTAATAATAGTGTCGGGTCGTACCTACGAGCAGTACTTC. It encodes CASSLIIVSGRTYEQYF.

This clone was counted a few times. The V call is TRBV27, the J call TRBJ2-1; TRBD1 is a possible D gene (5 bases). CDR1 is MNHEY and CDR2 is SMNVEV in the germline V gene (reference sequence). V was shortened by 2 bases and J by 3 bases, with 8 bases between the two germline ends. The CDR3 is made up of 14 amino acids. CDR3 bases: TGTGCCAGCAGTTTAGACGACAGCTACAATGAGCAGTTCTTC. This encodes CASSLDDSYNEQFF.

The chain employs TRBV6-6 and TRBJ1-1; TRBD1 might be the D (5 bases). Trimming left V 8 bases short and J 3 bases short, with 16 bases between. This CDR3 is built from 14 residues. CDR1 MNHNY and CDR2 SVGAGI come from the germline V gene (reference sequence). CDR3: CASHNPGGDTEAFF. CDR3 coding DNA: TGTGCCAGCCACAACCCGGGGGGAGACACTGAAGCTTTCTTT.

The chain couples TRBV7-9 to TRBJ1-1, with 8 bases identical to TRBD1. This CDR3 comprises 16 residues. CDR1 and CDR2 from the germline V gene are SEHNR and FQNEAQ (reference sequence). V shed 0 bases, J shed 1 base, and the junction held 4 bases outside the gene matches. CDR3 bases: TGTGCCAGCAGCTTAGCAAGCGGACAGGGGAACACTGAAGCTTTCTTT. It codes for CASSLASGQGNTEAFF.